A selection of T cell receptor beta chains follows, all from one sample in a study of blood T cell repertoires in COVID-19. Clones were read by immunoSEQ multiplex PCR, and TCRdb kept only the in-frame ones, dropping some. The profile shows 110,000 to 150,000 clones, roughly 80% of them singletons. The sequenced material came from PBMCs or T cells enriched from blood (not recorded which). The receptors derive from a man aged 45-60 years who had recovered from COVID-19. Each CDR3 is given with its conserved first and last residue. The D gene is left open where the match is weak.

j_gene: TRBJ2-3; v_gene: TRBV24-1; d_gene: TRBD2; CDR3aa: CATSALAAGGTDTQYF
j_gene: TRBJ2-5; v_gene: TRBV19; d_gene: TRBD2; CDR3aa: CASRAGGETQYF
j_gene: TRBJ1-6; v_gene: TRBV6-5; d_gene: NA; CDR3aa: CASSRQNVPNSPLHF
j_gene: TRBJ1-5; v_gene: TRBV3-1/TRBV3-2; d_gene: TRBD1; CDR3aa: CASSRGQGARNQPQHF
j_gene: TRBJ2-1; v_gene: TRBV7-2; d_gene: NA; CDR3aa: CASSLKGAEQFF
j_gene: TRBJ1-4; v_gene: TRBV7-8; d_gene: NA; CDR3aa: CASSAVTGSEKLFF
j_gene: TRBJ1-1; v_gene: TRBV5-1; d_gene: NA; CDR3aa: CASGGRTNTEAFF
j_gene: TRBJ1-2; v_gene: TRBV10-3; d_gene: NA; CDR3aa: CAISESVREYGYTF
j_gene: TRBJ2-2; v_gene: TRBV27; d_gene: NA; CDR3aa: CASSFRVYTGELFF
j_gene: TRBJ2-3; v_gene: TRBV5-6; d_gene: NA; CDR3aa: CASSKTSYVQYF
j_gene: TRBJ1-1; v_gene: TRBV19; d_gene: NA; CDR3aa: CASSPETGSRGAEAFF
j_gene: TRBJ1-2; v_gene: TRBV2; d_gene: TRBD1; CDR3aa: CASRSGQGAYGYTF
j_gene: TRBJ1-3; v_gene: TRBV5-5; d_gene: NA; CDR3aa: CASTHGAQGKWENTIYF
j_gene: TRBJ1-2; v_gene: TRBV3-1/TRBV3-2; d_gene: NA; CDR3aa: CASSQQGNYGYTF
j_gene: TRBJ1-6; v_gene: TRBV4-3; d_gene: NA; CDR3aa: CASSQGRGYNSPLHF
j_gene: TRBJ2-5; v_gene: TRBV6-5; d_gene: NA; CDR3aa: CASSYSKGAGETQYF
j_gene: TRBJ2-3; v_gene: TRBV10-3; d_gene: TRBD2; CDR3aa: CAISGGTSGTDTQYF
j_gene: TRBJ1-4; v_gene: TRBV28; d_gene: NA; CDR3aa: CASSQYSTHDGKLFF
j_gene: TRBJ1-5; v_gene: TRBV5-4; d_gene: TRBD1; CDR3aa: CASSFWGQGQNQPQHF
j_gene: TRBJ2-2; v_gene: TRBV11-3; d_gene: TRBD2; CDR3aa: CASSLALAGGNTGELFF
j_gene: TRBJ2-5; v_gene: TRBV7-9; d_gene: TRBD2; CDR3aa: CASSLEVGILAGYQETQYF
j_gene: TRBJ1-1; v_gene: TRBV11-2; d_gene: NA; CDR3aa: CASSLYGLNTEAFF
j_gene: TRBJ1-1; v_gene: TRBV28; d_gene: NA; CDR3aa: CASSLFRVGTEAFF
j_gene: TRBJ1-1; v_gene: TRBV9; d_gene: TRBD1; CDR3aa: CASSQTGAMNTEAFF
j_gene: TRBJ1-2; v_gene: TRBV24-1; d_gene: NA; CDR3aa: CATSETGYYGYTF
j_gene: TRBJ2-5; v_gene: TRBV9; d_gene: TRBD2; CDR3aa: CASSVAYPTSGGAEETQYF
j_gene: TRBJ2-5; v_gene: TRBV7-2; d_gene: NA; CDR3aa: CASQQVQETQYF
j_gene: TRBJ1-1; v_gene: TRBV6-5; d_gene: NA; CDR3aa: CALDRNTEAFF
j_gene: TRBJ1-3; v_gene: TRBV4-1; d_gene: NA; CDR3aa: CASSQTPRAGLVGNTIYF
j_gene: TRBJ2-7; v_gene: TRBV6-5; d_gene: TRBD1; CDR3aa: CAGTSGQGHEQYF
j_gene: TRBJ2-1; v_gene: TRBV24-1; d_gene: NA; CDR3aa: CATSDPGQRYNEQFF
j_gene: TRBJ1-1; v_gene: TRBV19; d_gene: NA; CDR3aa: CASSIASTGLNTEAFF
j_gene: TRBJ2-7; v_gene: TRBV27; d_gene: NA; CDR3aa: CASSFGGSLPQYF
j_gene: TRBJ1-4; v_gene: TRBV5-5; d_gene: TRBD1; CDR3aa: CASSVTTGGAKLFF
j_gene: TRBJ1-2; v_gene: TRBV9; d_gene: TRBD1; CDR3aa: CASTTQGGTGYGYTF
j_gene: TRBJ1-4; v_gene: TRBV7-9; d_gene: TRBD1; CDR3aa: CASSPTGTAGFELFF
j_gene: TRBJ1-6; v_gene: TRBV30; d_gene: NA; CDR3aa: CAWRGQSSYNSPLHF
j_gene: TRBJ2-3; v_gene: TRBV21-1; d_gene: NA; CDR3aa: CASSKEDTDTQYF
j_gene: TRBJ1-1; v_gene: TRBV30; d_gene: NA; CDR3aa: CAWSVSGVGTEAFF
j_gene: TRBJ2-3; v_gene: TRBV9; d_gene: NA; CDR3aa: CASSPGHEDTQYF
j_gene: TRBJ2-3; v_gene: TRBV7-8; d_gene: TRBD2; CDR3aa: CASSLYASGGTDTQYF
j_gene: TRBJ1-5; v_gene: TRBV19; d_gene: NA; CDR3aa: CASSTSGSRTQHF
j_gene: TRBJ2-7; v_gene: TRBV29-1; d_gene: TRBD1; CDR3aa: CSVVYRGIGSYEQYF
j_gene: TRBJ1-1; v_gene: TRBV28; d_gene: NA; CDR3aa: CASSLAGLNAEAFF
j_gene: TRBJ1-5; v_gene: TRBV2; d_gene: NA; CDR3aa: CASSERQGSQPQHF
j_gene: TRBJ2-1; v_gene: TRBV14; d_gene: TRBD2; CDR3aa: CASSLSGGALEQFF
j_gene: TRBJ1-2; v_gene: TRBV20-1; d_gene: TRBD1; CDR3aa: CSAVDRGGVSF
j_gene: TRBJ2-7; v_gene: TRBV5-4; d_gene: TRBD1; CDR3aa: CASSLPGTGTNEQYF
j_gene: TRBJ2-3; v_gene: TRBV19; d_gene: TRBD1; CDR3aa: CASSMTGGYTDTQYF